This entry lists 5 T cell receptor beta chains sequenced from one sample in a study of T cells in women clearing cervical HPV infection. Generated by immunoSEQ multiplex PCR, the TCRdb table keeps only in-frame clones and is missing some. Listed are 36,000 or so clones; more than 7% falls within the top ten. The sequencing sample was made of blood buffy coat. All receptors derive from a woman between 18 and 70 years old with a cervical HPV16 infection that either progressed to CIN3+ or cleared (not recorded which).

On this clone itself: The read ends 3 residues before the CDR3 terminus; that terminus is restored from the germline J gene. The V call is TRBV4-1, the J call TRBJ1-2; D remains unclear. The V end lost 1 base, the J end lost 0 bases, and 6 bases lay between the germline ends. Germline V gene data show CDR1 as MGHRA and CDR2 as YSYEKL. This CDR3 is built from 14 residues. The CDR3 region is CASSQGSANYGYTF. CDR3 DNA, as far as it was read: TGCGCCAGCAGCCAAGGTTCCGCTAACTATGGC.

CDR3 DNA (partial): TGTGCCAGCGAGGGACAGATTAATGAAAAA. As protein: CASEGQINEK. The entire CDR3 sequence reads CASEGQINEKLFF. This rearrangement joins TRBV2 to TRBJ1-4; 7 bases match TRBD1. Read coverage stops 3 residues before the CDR3 terminus; the germline J gene supplies the remainder. There are 13 residues in the CDR3. Germline V gene data show CDR1 as SNHLY and CDR2 as FYNNEI. V shed 8 bases and J 4 bases; nucleotides not matched to a gene: 4.

Details on this clone: The CDR3 end is not reached by the read, which stops 3 residues before it; the germline J gene fills it in. The V gene is TRBV19, the J gene TRBJ2-4; 8 bases are shared with TRBD1. CDR1 LNHDA and CDR2 SQIVND come from the germline V gene (reference sequence). The CDR3 has 12 residues. This CDR3 is CASSRQGNGQYF. The sequenced part of the CDR3 DNA is TGTGCCAGTAGTAGACAGGGGAATGGT.

A note on this clone: The sequence runs out 3 residues before the end of the CDR3; the remainder is reconstructed from the germline J gene. The genes are TRBV10-3 and TRBJ2-5; 8 bases fit TRBD2. This CDR3 has 18 residues. The germline V gene encodes CDR1 ENHRY and CDR2 SYGVKD. The V gene end was trimmed by 4 bases and the J gene end by 1 base; junction bases not matched to a gene: 14. CDR3 in amino acids: CAISGGGTSGAFQETQYF. The sequenced CDR3 bases are TGTGCCATCAGTGGGGGAGGAACTAGCGGAGCCTTCCAAGAGACC.

As for this clone: The sequenced fragment ends 3 residues before the CDR3 boundary, so the rest is inferred from the germline J gene. The chain has TRBV18 and TRBJ2-3; no definite D call. The CDR3 is 13 residues long. CDR1 and CDR2 from the germline V gene are KGHSH and LQKENI. The chain's CDR3 is CASVSQNTAPQYF. The sequenced CDR3 bases are TGTGCCAGCGTCAGTCAGAACACAGCTCCG.